This TCR beta chain was observed in a study of T cell changes during pregnancy in multiple sclerosis. V was clipped by 0 bases and J by 10 bases, with 6 bases between them. The germline V gene has CDR1 MGHRA and CDR2 YSYEKL. The CDR3 has 11 amino acids. Using immunoSEQ multiplex PCR, the repertoire was profiled, and TCRdb retains in-frame clones only, with some absent. The repertoire holds tens of thousands of clones, with roughly nine tenths as singletons. Here the sequenced sample was peripheral blood, taken after pregnancy. The sequence derives from a female donor in good health, enrolled as a control in a pregnancy study. V usage is TRBV4-1 and J usage is TRBJ1-1; D call uncertain. CDR3: CASSQDRVAFF. CDR3 coding DNA: TGCGCCAGCAGCCAAGATCGGGTAGCTTTCTTT.